Below, 16 T cell receptor beta chains from the same sample are listed, as sequenced in a study of blood T cells in healthy people across ages (dated by TCRdb to the mid-2010s). Libraries were prepared through 5' RACE. Instrument used: Illumina HiSeq 2500. A second PCR of roughly 7 to 12 cycles was performed with a sample-barcoded 5' primer and a J-beta primer mix. The public sequencing data were trimmed at Q25 with fastp and processed into clonotypes with MiXCR by TCRdb, which kept only in-frame beta chains. Identical CDR3 proteins give one entry, which carries the most common genes and DNA. The sample includes over 950,000 distinct CDR3 sequences, with around two fifths observed a single time. About 12% of the sample is taken by the ten largest. Input material: blood. The receptors originated from a man aged 18 to 29 in good health.

This clonotype has a handful of counts. The chain is built from TRBV6-5 and TRBJ1-4; 8 nucleotides match TRBD1. The CDR3 spans 14 residues. Germline V gene sequence: CDR1 MNHEY, CDR2 SVGAGI. Trimming cost V 1 base and J 6 bases; bases outside gene matches: 1. The CDR3 sequence: CASSYFRGHEKLFF. CDR3 nucleotide sequence: TGTGCCAGCAGTTACTTCAGGGGGCATGAAAAACTGTTTTTT.

This clonotype has just a few counts. The chain uses TRBV30 and TRBJ2-3; 7 nucleotides line up with TRBD1. Unmatched junction bases numbered 3, after V lost 3 bases and J lost 3 bases. The length of the CDR3 is 13 residues. The germline gives CDR1 GTSNPN, CDR2 SVGIG (reference sequence). Here the CDR3 reads CAWRVRGTDTQYF. In nucleotides, the CDR3 is TGTGCCTGGAGGGTCAGGGGGACAGATACGCAGTATTTT.

The sample holds one count of this clonotype. The rearrangement links TRBV7-2 to TRBJ2-1; TRBD1 matches 8 bases. CDR1 is SGHTA, CDR2 FQGNSA, per germline. V was pared by 1 base and J by 13 bases, with 6 bases of the junction left unmatched. The length of the CDR3 is 13 residues. The CDR3 sequence: CASSLGTGKSQFF. The DNA for the CDR3 is TGTGCCAGCAGCTTAGGGACAGGGAAATCCCAGTTCTTC.

A few counts support this clonotype. Written as DNA, the CDR3 is TGTGCCATCAGTGATAGGAGCTCCTACGAGCAGTACTTC. Its protein product is CAISDRSSYEQYF. This rearrangement joins TRBV10-3 to TRBJ2-7; D call uncertain. This CDR3 has 13 residues. Germline values: CDR1 ENHRY, CDR2 SYGVKD. Trimming took 3 bases from V and 0 from J, leaving 6 bases between them.

This clonotype was seen a few times. The chain combines TRBV5-1 with TRBJ2-1; 7 positions agree with TRBD2. This CDR3 has 16 residues. Germline V gene sequence: CDR1 SGHRS, CDR2 YFSETQ. After removal of 0 bases from V and 2 bases from J, the junction contained 5 bases not matched to a gene. In nucleotides, the CDR3 is TGCGCCAGCAGCTTGGTGTCGAGCGGGACCTACAATGAGCAGTTCTTC. Protein: CASSLVSSGTYNEQFF.

Only a few counts were recorded for this clonotype. V and J are TRBV5-1 and TRBJ2-3; no definite D call. Germline V gene sequence: CDR1 SGHRS, CDR2 YFSETQ. The CDR3 is 16 amino acids. Trimming removed 0 bases from V and 2 bases from J, with 13 bases in between. The CDR3 sequence is CASSLAGRMVTDTQYF. CDR3 sequence (DNA): TGCGCCAGCAGCTTGGCAGGACGGATGGTCACAGATACGCAGTATTTT.

This chain uses TRBV20-1 with TRBJ1-2; no firm D call. CDR1 DFQATT and CDR2 SNEGSKA come from the germline V gene (reference sequence). Trimming stripped 7 bases from V and 3 bases from J, with 12 bases between. This CDR3 contains 12 residues. This CDR3 is CSVSGIDYGYTF. CDR3 in DNA: TGCAGTGTCAGTGGGATAGACTATGGCTACACCTTC.

This clonotype turned up a few times. This sequence joins TRBV2 and TRBJ2-5; D gene uncertain. This CDR3 spans 14 amino acids. Germline CDR1 reads SNHLY; CDR2 reads FYNNEI. The ends were cut back, 0 bases at V and 0 bases at J, with 5 bases in the middle. Written as DNA, the CDR3 is TGTGCCAGCAGTGAAGCAACAGACCAAGAGACCCAGTACTTC. This translates into CASSEATDQETQYF.

This sequence joins TRBV3-1 and TRBJ2-1; 14 nucleotides match TRBD2. The CDR3 is made up of 16 amino acids. Germline V CDR1 and CDR2: LGHDT, YNNKEL (reference sequence). J lost 9 bases, V lost 0 bases, and 4 bases had no gene match. CDR3 sequence (DNA): TGTGCCAGCAGCCAAGATCGACTAGCGGGGGGGGGTGAGCAGTTCTTC. Encoded protein: CASSQDRLAGGGEQFF.

This clonotype has just a few counts. A junction end diverges from the germline sequence, so it may reflect a read error. V usage is TRBV6-2 or TRBV6-3 and J usage is TRBJ2-2; D is possibly TRBD1 (6 bases). Germline V gives CDR1 MNHEY, CDR2 SVGEGT. The CDR3 covers 16 residues. The CDR3 loop is CASSSGQKLNTGELFF. The CDR3 coding sequence is TGTGCCAGCAGTTCAGGACAGAAATTGAACACCGGGGAGTTGTTTTTT.

The chain combines TRBV21-1 with TRBJ2-4; no check of the table's D call, TRBD1, against the DNA was made. TRBV21-1 is a recognized pseudogene. CDR3 length: 16 amino acids. Here the CDR3 DNA reads TGTGCCAGCAGCAAGGACAGGGGGGAACACAAAAACATTCAGTACTTC. Translating gives CASSKDRGEHKNIQYF.

The rearrangement links TRBV20-1 to TRBJ1-5; D is perhaps TRBD1 (5 bases). The CDR3 has 17 amino acids. Germline loops: CDR1 DFQATT, CDR2 SNEGSKA (reference sequence). Between the trimmed V and J ends, which lost 0 bases and 4 bases, there was a span of 19 bases. The CDR3 loop is CSARDPARGDGNQPQHF. CDR3 nucleotides: TGCAGTGCTAGAGATCCCGCTCGGGGGGATGGGAATCAGCCCCAGCATTTT.

Concerning this clonotype itself: This clone may be a read error of a much larger clone one base away. The rearrangement uses TRBV12-3 or TRBV12-4 and TRBJ2-7; the D is unclear. The V end was cut by 6 bases, the J end by 7 bases, with 16 bases between. The CDR3 is made up of 13 amino acids. In DNA form, the CDR3 reads TGTGCCAGCAGCTACACCATGGATGGGGAGCAGTACTTC. This codes for CASSYTMDGEQYF.

This clonotype was seen many times. The genes are TRBV27 and TRBJ1-2; D unclear. The CDR3 has 13 amino acids. The V and J ends lost 1 base and 4 bases respectively, with 7 bases between them. The germline CDR1 and CDR2 sequences are MNHEY and SMNVEV (reference sequence). The CDR3 DNA sequence: TGTGCCAGCAGTTTATATCCGCCCTATGGCTACACCTTC. This encodes CASSLYPPYGYTF.

The chain recombines TRBV7-3 with TRBJ2-3, with 10 nucleotides matching TRBD1. The CDR3 extends over 16 amino acids. J lost 5 bases, V lost 1 base, and 6 bases had no gene match. Germline V gene sequence: CDR1 SGHTA, CDR2 FQGTGA. The CDR3 nucleotides read TGTGCCAGCAGCTTAAAGCGACAGGGGGCAATAGATACGCAGTATTTT. Amino acids: CASSLKRQGAIDTQYF.

This clonotype was seen more than once but under ten times. The chain employs TRBV2 and TRBJ1-1; D might be TRBD1 (5 bases). The V gene's germline CDR1 is SNHLY and CDR2 FYNNEI. The CDR3 extends over 15 amino acids. V lost 1 base, J lost 0 bases, and 9 bases lay in between. DNA of the CDR3: TGTGCCAGCAGTGAAGGTGGGGGAATGAACACTGAAGCTTTCTTT. Translation gives CASSEGGGMNTEAFF.